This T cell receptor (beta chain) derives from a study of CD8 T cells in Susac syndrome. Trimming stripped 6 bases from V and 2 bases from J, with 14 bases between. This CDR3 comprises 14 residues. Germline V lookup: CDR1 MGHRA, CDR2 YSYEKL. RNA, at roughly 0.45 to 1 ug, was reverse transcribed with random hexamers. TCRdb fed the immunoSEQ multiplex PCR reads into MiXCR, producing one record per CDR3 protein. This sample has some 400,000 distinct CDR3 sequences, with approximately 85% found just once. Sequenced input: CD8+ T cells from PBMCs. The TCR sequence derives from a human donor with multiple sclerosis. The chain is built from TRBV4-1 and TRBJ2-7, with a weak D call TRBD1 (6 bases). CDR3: CASSRDTRAYEQYF. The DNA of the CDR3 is TGCGCCAGCAGTCGGGACACACGGGCCTACGAGCAGTACTTC.